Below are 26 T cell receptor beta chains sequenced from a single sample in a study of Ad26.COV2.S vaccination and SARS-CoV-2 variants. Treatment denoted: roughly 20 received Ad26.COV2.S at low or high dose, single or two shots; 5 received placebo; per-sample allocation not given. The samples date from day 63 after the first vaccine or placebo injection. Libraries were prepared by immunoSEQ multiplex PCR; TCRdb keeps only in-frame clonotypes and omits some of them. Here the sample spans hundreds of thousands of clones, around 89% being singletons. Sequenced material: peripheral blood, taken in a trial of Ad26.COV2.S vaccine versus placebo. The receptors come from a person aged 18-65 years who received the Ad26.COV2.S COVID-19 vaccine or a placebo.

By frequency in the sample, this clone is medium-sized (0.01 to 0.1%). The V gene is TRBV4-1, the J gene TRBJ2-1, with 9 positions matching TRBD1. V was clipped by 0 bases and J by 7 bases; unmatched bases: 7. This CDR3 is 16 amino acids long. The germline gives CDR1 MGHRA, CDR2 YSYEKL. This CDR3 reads CASSQEPGQGWNEQFF. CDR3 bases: TGCGCCAGCAGCCAAGAGCCGGGACAGGGATGGAATGAGCAGTTCTTC.

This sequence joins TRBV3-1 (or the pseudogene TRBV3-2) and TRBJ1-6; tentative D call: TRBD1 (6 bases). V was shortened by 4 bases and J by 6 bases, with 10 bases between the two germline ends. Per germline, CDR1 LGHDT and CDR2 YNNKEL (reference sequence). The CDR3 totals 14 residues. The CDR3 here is CASSPGAGNSPLHF. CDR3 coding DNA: TGTGCCAGCAGCCCAGGGGCGGGTAATTCACCCCTCCACTTT.

CDR3 nucleotides: TGCAGCGTTGAAGATCCAAACAGGGGAAGCTCCTACGAGCAGTACTTC. As protein: CSVEDPNRGSSYEQYF. The rearrangement links TRBV29-1 to TRBJ2-7, with 7 bases lining up with TRBD1. The V and J ends lost 0 bases and 0 bases, in that order; junction bases with no gene match: 8. The germline CDR1 and CDR2 sequences are SQVTM and ANQGSEA. There are 16 residues in the CDR3.

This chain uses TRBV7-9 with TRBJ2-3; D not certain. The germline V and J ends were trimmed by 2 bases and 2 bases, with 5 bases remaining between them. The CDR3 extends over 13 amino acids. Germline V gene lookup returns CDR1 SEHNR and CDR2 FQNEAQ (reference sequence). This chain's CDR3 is CASSLRDTDTQYF. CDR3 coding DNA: TGTGCCAGCAGCTTAAGAGACACAGATACGCAGTATTTT.

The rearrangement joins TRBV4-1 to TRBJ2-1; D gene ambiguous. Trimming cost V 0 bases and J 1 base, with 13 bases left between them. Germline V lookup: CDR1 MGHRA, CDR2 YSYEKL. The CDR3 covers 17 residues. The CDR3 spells CASSQESGNPSYNEQFF. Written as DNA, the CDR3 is TGCGCCAGCAGCCAAGAATCGGGTAACCCATCCTACAATGAGCAGTTCTTC.

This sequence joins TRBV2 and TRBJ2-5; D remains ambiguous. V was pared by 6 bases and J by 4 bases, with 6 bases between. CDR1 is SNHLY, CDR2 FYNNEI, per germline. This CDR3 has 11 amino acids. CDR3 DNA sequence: TGTGCCAGCAGGGTGACAGAGACCCAGTACTTC. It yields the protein CASRVTETQYF.

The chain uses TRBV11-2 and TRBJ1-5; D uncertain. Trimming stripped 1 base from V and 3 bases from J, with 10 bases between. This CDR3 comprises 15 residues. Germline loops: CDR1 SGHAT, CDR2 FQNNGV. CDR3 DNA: TGTGCCAGCAGCTTAGGCAGCCGTGACAATCAGCCCCAGCATTTT. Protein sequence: CASSLGSRDNQPQHF.

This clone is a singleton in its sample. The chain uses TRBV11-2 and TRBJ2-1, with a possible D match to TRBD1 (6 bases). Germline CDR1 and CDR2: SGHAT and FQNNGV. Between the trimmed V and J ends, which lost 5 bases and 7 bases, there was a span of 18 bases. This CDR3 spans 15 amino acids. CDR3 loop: CASSPTLGAQNEQFF. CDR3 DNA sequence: TGTGCCAGCAGCCCGACTCTGGGGGCTCAGAATGAGCAGTTCTTC.

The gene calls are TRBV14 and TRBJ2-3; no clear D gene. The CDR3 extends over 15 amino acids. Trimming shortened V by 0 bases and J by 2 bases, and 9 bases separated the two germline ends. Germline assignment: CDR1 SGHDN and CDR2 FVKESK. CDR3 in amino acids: CASSQETPVTDTQYF. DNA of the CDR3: TGTGCCAGCAGCCAAGAAACACCCGTCACAGATACGCAGTATTTT.

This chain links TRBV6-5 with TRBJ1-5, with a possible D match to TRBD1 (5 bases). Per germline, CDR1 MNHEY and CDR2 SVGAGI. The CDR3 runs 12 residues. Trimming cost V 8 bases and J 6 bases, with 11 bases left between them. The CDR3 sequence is CASGQGSQPQHF. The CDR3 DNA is TGTGCCAGCGGGCAGGGAAGTCAGCCCCAGCATTTT.

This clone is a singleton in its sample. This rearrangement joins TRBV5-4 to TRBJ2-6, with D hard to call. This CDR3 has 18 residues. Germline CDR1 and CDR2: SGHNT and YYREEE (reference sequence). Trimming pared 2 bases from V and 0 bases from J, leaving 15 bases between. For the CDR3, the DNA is TGTGCCAGCAGCTTCTGGGCCCAGCCCACCTCTGGGGCCAACGTCCTGACTTTC. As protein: CASSFWAQPTSGANVLTF.

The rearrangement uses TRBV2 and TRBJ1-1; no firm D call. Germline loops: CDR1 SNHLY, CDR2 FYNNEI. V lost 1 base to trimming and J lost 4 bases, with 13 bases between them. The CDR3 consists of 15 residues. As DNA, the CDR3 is TGTGCCAGCAGTGAAGAGCGGGGTAGGAGCACTGAAGCTTTCTTT. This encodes CASSEERGRSTEAFF. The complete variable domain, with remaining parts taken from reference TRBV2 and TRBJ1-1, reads EPEVTQTPSHQVTQMGQEVILRCVPISNHLYFYWYRQILGQKVEFLVSFYNNEISEKSEIFDDQFSVERPDGSNFTLKIRSTKLEDSAMYFCASSEERGRSTEAFFGQGTRLTVV.

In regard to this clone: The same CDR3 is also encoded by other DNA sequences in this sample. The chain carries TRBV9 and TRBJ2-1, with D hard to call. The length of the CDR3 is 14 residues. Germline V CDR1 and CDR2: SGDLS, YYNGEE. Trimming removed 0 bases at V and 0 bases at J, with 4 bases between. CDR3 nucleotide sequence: TGTGCCAGCAGCGTAGAAAGCTCCTACAATGAGCAGTTCTTC. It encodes CASSVESSYNEQFF. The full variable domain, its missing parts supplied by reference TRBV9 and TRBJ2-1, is DSGVTQTPKHLITATGQRVTLRCSPRSGDLSVYWYQQSLDQGLQFLIQYYNGEERAKGNILERFSAQQFPDLHSELNLSSLELGDSALYFCASSVESSYNEQFFGPGTRLTVL.

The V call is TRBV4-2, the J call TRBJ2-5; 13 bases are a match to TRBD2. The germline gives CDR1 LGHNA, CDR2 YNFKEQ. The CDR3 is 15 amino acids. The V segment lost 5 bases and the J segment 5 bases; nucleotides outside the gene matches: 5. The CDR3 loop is CASSEGLAGRETQYF. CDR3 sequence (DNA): TGTGCCAGCAGCGAGGGACTAGCGGGACGGGAGACCCAGTACTTC.

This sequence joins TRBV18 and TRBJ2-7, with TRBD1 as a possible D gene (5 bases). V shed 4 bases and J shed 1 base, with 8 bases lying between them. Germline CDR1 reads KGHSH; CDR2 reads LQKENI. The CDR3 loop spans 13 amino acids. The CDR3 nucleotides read TGTGCCAGCTCACTGACAGCTTCCTACGAGCAGTACTTC. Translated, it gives CASSLTASYEQYF.

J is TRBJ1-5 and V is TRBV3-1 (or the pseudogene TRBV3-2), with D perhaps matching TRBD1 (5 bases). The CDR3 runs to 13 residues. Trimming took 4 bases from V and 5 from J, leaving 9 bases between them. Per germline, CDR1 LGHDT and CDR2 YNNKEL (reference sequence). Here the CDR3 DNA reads TGTGCCAGCAGCCTGGGACTGGATCAGCCCCAGCATTTT. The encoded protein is CASSLGLDQPQHF.

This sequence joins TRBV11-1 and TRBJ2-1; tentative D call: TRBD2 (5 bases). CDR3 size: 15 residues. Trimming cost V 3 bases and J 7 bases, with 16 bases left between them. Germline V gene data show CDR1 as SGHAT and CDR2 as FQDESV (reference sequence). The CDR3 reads CASSFRMREGNEQFF. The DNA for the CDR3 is TGTGCCAGCAGCTTCCGTATGAGGGAAGGTAATGAGCAGTTCTTC.

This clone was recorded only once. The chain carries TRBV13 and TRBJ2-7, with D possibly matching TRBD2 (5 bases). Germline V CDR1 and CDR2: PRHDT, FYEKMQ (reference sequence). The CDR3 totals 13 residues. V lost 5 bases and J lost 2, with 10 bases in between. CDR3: CASSPNGAYEQYF. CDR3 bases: TGTGCCAGCAGCCCCAACGGGGCCTACGAGCAGTACTTC.

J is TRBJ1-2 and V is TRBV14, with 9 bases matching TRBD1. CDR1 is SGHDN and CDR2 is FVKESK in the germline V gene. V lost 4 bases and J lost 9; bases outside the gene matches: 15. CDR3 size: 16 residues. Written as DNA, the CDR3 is TGTGCCAGCAGCCGAGCCATCCGGGACAGGGAGTTTAGCTACACCTTC. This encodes CASSRAIRDREFSYTF.

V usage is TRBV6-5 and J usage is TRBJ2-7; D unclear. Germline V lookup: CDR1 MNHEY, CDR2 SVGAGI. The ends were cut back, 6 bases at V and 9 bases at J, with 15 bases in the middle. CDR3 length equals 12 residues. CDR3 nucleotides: TGTGCCAGCAGCCCGAACCAACTTGTGCAGTACTTC. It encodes CASSPNQLVQYF.

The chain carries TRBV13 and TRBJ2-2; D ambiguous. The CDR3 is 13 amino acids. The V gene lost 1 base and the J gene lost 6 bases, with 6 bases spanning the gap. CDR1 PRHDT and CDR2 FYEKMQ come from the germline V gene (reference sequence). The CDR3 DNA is TGTGCCAGCAGCTTAGTACGGGCCGGGGAGCTGTTTTTT. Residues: CASSLVRAGELFF.

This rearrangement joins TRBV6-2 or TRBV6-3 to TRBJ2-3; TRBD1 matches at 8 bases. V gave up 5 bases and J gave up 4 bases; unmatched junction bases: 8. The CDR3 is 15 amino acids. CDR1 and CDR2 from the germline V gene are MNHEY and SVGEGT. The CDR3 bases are TGTGCCAGCAGTCCAGGGGGCGAGGGCTCAGATACGCAGTATTTT. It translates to CASSPGGEGSDTQYF.

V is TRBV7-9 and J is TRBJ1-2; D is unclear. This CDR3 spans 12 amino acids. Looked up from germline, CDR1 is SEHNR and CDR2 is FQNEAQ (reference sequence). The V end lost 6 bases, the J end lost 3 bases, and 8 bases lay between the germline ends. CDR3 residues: CASSARDYGYTF. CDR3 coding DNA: TGTGCCAGCAGTGCAAGGGACTATGGCTACACCTTC.

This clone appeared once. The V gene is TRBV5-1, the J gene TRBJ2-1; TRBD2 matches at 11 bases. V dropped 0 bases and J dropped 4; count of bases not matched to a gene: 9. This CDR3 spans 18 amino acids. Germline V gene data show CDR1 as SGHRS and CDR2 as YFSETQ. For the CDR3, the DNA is TGCGCCAGCAGCTTGGCTATAACCGGGACTAGCGGATACAATGAGCAGTTCTTC. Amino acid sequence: CASSLAITGTSGYNEQFF.

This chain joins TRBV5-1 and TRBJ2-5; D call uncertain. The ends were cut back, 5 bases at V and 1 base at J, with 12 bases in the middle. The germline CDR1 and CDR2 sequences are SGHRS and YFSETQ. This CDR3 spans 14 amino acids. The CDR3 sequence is CASRPTGFQETQYF. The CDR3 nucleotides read TGCGCCAGCAGACCTACTGGGTTCCAAGAGACCCAGTACTTC.

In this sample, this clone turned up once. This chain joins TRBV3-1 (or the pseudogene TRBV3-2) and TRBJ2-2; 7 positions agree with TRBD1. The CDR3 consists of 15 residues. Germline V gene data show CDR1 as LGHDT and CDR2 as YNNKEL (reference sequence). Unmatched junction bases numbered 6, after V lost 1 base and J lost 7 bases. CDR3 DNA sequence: TGTGCCAGCAGCCAAGTTGACAGGGCTGACGGGGAGCTGTTTTTT. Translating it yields CASSQVDRADGELFF.